The 9 T cell receptor beta chains listed next were all sequenced from one sample in a study of persistence of HIV-infected CD4 T cells. Nonspecific anti-CD3/anti-CD28 bead stimulation represents the broad CD4+ T cell repertoire. CD4+ T cells upregulating both CD40 ligand and CD69 were sorted as responding cells. These receptors' antigens are unknown. The immunoSEQ assay was version 4, run in survey mode. Sequencing was performed with immunoSEQ multiplex PCR; in TCRdb, only in-frame clones are kept and a portion is missing. The top ten hold approximately 2% of the sample, which has fewer than 50,000 clones, approximately 93% seen once. The specimen comprised CD4+ T cells sorted from PBMCs after approximately 20-hour stimulation, sampled from a patient who received antiretroviral therapy. The receptor source for this set is an adult man with HIV who was CMV-seropositive.

V and J are TRBV5-1 and TRBJ2-3, with 16 bases that match TRBD2. CDR1 and CDR2 (germline): SGHRS, YFSETQ. The ends lost 3 bases at V and 9 bases at J; junction bases unmatched: 4. The length of the CDR3 is 15 residues. The chain's CDR3 is CASSSGTSGGGTQYF. The CDR3 DNA reads TGCGCCAGCAGCTCCGGGACTAGCGGGGGGGGCACGCAGTATTTT.

This chain's CDR3 is CASSRRGYEQYF. CDR3 sequence (DNA): TGTGCCAGCAGCAGAAGAGGGTACGAGCAGTACTTC. J is TRBJ2-7 and V is TRBV5-8; a weak D match, TRBD2 (5 bases). Trimming stripped 4 bases from V and 4 bases from J, with 9 bases between. This CDR3 has 12 residues. Germline V gene lookup returns CDR1 SGHTS and CDR2 YDEGEE.

The J gene is TRBJ2-3, the V gene TRBV2, with 10 nucleotides matching TRBD2. Trimming removed 6 bases from V and 0 bases from J; junction bases left unmatched: 3. The CDR3 has 15 residues. Germline CDR1 is SNHLY and CDR2 is FYNNEI. The CDR3 region is CASRYSGGSTDTQYF. The CDR3 coding sequence is TGTGCCAGCAGGTATAGCGGGGGGAGCACAGATACGCAGTATTTT.

The chain couples TRBV4-1 to TRBJ2-3; 10 nucleotides agree with TRBD2. The CDR3 has 20 residues. J was trimmed by 4 bases and V by 8 bases; bases with no gene match: 24. The V gene's germline CDR1 is MGHRA and CDR2 YSYEKL. The CDR3 DNA follows: TGCGCCAGCCCTTGCTGCCGAGACGGAAAGCGGGGGGGCCGACCAGATACGCAGTATTTT. Translating gives CASPCCRDGKRGGRPDTQYF.

This clone was picked up one time. The chain combines TRBV18 with TRBJ2-1; TRBD2 matches 8 bases. The CDR3 totals 17 residues. In germline, CDR1 is KGHSH, CDR2 LQKENI. Trimming took 3 bases from V and 0 from J; bases not matched to a gene: 7. The CDR3 protein is CASSPRTSHDSYNEQFF. The DNA for the CDR3 is TGTGCCAGCTCACCGAGGACTAGCCATGACTCCTACAATGAGCAGTTCTTC.

This chain links TRBV12-3 or TRBV12-4 with TRBJ2-7; weak D call: TRBD2 (5 bases). Trimming stripped 4 bases from V and 5 bases from J, with 12 bases between. This CDR3 contains 13 residues. In DNA form, the CDR3 reads TGTGCCAGCAGTTCCCCCGCGCGGGACGAGCAGTACTTC. Translation gives CASSSPARDEQYF.

The chain couples TRBV5-1 to TRBJ2-2; 12 nucleotides agree with TRBD2. The CDR3 sequence is 17 residues long. From germline, CDR1 is SGHRS and CDR2 YFSETQ. The trim removed 7 bases at V and 1 base at J, leaving 8 bases unmatched. The CDR3 sequence is CASSPLAGGRNTGELFF. In DNA, the CDR3 is TGCGCCAGCTCTCCCCTAGCGGGGGGGCGGAACACCGGGGAGCTGTTTTTT.

J is TRBJ1-6 and V is TRBV12-3 or TRBV12-4, with TRBD1 as a possible D gene (6 bases). CDR3 size: 13 residues. Between the trimmed V and J ends, which lost 4 bases and 10 bases, there was a span of 11 bases. CDR3 sequence: CASSSEGGSPLHF. Written as DNA, the CDR3 is TGTGCCAGCAGTTCTGAAGGGGGATCACCCCTCCACTTT.

The DNA of the CDR3 is TGTGCCAGCAGTTTAAGTAGGGCAGTCTATGGCTACACCTTC. It encodes CASSLSRAVYGYTF. The chain couples TRBV28 to TRBJ1-2, with D unresolved. V was trimmed by 2 bases and J by 4 bases, leaving 11 bases between them. Germline V CDR1 and CDR2: MDHEN, SYDVKM. The CDR3 runs 14 residues.